This entry lists 5 T cell receptor beta chains sequenced from one sample in a study of cytomegalovirus exposure and HLA in healthy donors. In the PCR, 60 Vbeta and 13 Jbeta primers were used. Data came from immunoSEQ multiplex PCR; TCRdb stores just in-frame clones and leaves some out. The repertoire includes 210,000 or so clones, approximately 80% of them detected once, and 15% to 19% sits in the top ten. The source material was PBMCs. The origin of the receptors is a man aged 40-49 years in good health and CMV-seronegative.

The rearrangement uses TRBV28 and TRBJ2-7, with D perhaps TRBD2 (5 bases). Germline V gene data show CDR1 as MDHEN and CDR2 as SYDVKM. The V gene lost 3 bases and the J gene lost 1 base, with 13 bases spanning the gap. The CDR3 runs 15 residues. The CDR3 protein is CASSFGRGLSYEQYF. The CDR3 DNA reads as TGTGCCAGCAGTTTTGGGAGAGGGTTATCCTACGAGCAGTACTTC.

This rearrangement joins TRBV29-1 to TRBJ2-5, with TRBD2 identical over 13 bases. The CDR3 length is 14 residues. Germline V gene lookup returns CDR1 SQVTM and CDR2 ANQGSEA. Trimming removed 7 bases from V and 8 bases from J; junction bases left unmatched: 10. The CDR3 protein is CSASGLAGPTTQYF. CDR3 coding DNA: TGCAGCGCCTCGGGACTAGCGGGGCCCACCACCCAGTACTTC. The full variable domain, rest sourced from reference TRBV29-1 and TRBJ2-5, is SAVISQKPSRDICQRGTSLTIQCQVDSQVTMMFWYRQQPGQSLTLIATANQGSEATYESGFVIDKFPISRPNLTFSTLTVSNMSPEDSSIYLCSASGLAGPTTQYFGPGTRLLVL.

The chain employs TRBV2 and TRBJ2-3; 12 bases are a match to TRBD1. Germline values: CDR1 SNHLY, CDR2 FYNNEI. V gave up 6 bases and J gave up 4 bases; unmatched junction bases: 8. The CDR3 loop spans 16 amino acids. CDR3 in amino acids: CASSFYGTGGADTQYF. CDR3 sequence (DNA): TGTGCCAGCAGCTTTTACGGGACAGGGGGCGCAGATACGCAGTATTTT.

The rearrangement joins TRBV18 to TRBJ1-4; D gene uncertain. The germline V gene has CDR1 KGHSH and CDR2 LQKENI. V lost 3 bases, J lost 5 bases, and 10 bases lay in between. CDR3 size: 14 residues. CDR3 DNA sequence: TGTGCCAGCTCACCGTTTACCGAGAATGAAAAACTGTTTTTT. Protein sequence: CASSPFTENEKLFF.

CDR3 residues: CASSFDGGASTDTQYF. The CDR3, as DNA: TGTGCCAGCAGCTTTGATGGCGGGGCTAGCACAGATACGCAGTATTTT. V and J are TRBV7-9 and TRBJ2-3; D may be TRBD2 (6 bases). The CDR3 loop spans 16 amino acids. Germline CDR1 reads SEHNR; CDR2 reads FQNEAQ (reference sequence). Trimming left V 3 bases short and J 0 bases short, with 13 bases between.